Detailed here is one T cell receptor beta chain. Antigen unknown. Negative isolation yielded CD4+ and CD8+ T cells, and FACS enriched TEMRA cells. Trimming removed 0 bases from V and 4 bases from J, with 12 bases in between. CDR3 length: 15 residues. Germline CDR1 SGHDN, CDR2 FVKESK. cDNA came from around 0.54 to 1 ug RNA primed by random hexamers. By means of immunoSEQ multiplex PCR, TCR beta CDR3 spanning 54 Vbeta and 13 Jbeta underwent amplification. TCRdb re-derived calls from the immunoSEQ multiplex PCR reads in MiXCR, one entry per CDR3 protein. The repertoire consists of about 120,000 distinct CDR3 sequences, with roughly 94% occurring once and the leading ten covering about 0.29%. This entry is derived from a study of CD8 T cells in Susac syndrome. Points from the study as a whole: Clonal expansion was present among Susac CD8+ cells. This expansion reached its peak in TEMRA cells and in active patients. Across the total CD8+ repertoires, under 20 Susac-specific public clones were detected, and across the CD8+ TEMRA repertoires, 5 or 6 such clones were detected.

J is TRBJ2-5 and V is TRBV14; possibly TRBD1 for D (6 bases). This sequence originates from a human donor with Susac syndrome. Sequenced: CD8+ T cells from PBMCs. CDR3 DNA sequence: TGTGCCAGCAGCCAAGAGGGGGCCTTCCGAGAGACCCAGTACTTC. Its translation: CASSQEGAFRETQYF. The variable domain in full, completed from reference TRBV14 and TRBJ2-5, reads EAGVTQFPSHSVIEKGQTVTLRCDPISGHDNLYWYRRVMGKEIKFLLHFVKESKQDESGMPNNRFLAERTGGTYSTLKVQPAELEDSGVYFCASSQEGAFRETQYFGPGTRLLVL.